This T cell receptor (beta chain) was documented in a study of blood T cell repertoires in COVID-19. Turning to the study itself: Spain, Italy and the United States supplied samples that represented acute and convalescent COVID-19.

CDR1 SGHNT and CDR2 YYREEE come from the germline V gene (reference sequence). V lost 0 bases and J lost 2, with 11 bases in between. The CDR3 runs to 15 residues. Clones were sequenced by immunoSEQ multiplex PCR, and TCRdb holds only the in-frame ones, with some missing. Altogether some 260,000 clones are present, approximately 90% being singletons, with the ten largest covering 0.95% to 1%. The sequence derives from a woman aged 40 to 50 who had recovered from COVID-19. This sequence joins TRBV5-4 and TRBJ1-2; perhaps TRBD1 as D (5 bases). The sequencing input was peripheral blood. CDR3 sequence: CASSLGGLENYGYTF. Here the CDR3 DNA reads TGTGCCAGCAGCTTGGGGGGCTTAGAAAACTATGGCTACACCTTC.